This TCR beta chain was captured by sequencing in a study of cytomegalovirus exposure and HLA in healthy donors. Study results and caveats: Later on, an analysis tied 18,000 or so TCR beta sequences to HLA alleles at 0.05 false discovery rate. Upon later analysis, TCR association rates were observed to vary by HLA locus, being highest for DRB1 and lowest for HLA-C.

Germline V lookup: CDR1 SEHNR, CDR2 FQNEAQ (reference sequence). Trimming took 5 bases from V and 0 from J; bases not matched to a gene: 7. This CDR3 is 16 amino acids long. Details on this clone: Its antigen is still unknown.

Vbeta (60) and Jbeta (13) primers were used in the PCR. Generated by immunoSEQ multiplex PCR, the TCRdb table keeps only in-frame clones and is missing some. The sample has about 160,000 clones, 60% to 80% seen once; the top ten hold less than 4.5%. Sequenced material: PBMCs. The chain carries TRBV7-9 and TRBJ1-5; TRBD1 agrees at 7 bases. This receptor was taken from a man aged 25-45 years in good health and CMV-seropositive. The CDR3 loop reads CASSAEDRASNQPQHF. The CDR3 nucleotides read TGTGCCAGCAGCGCCGAAGACAGGGCTAGCAATCAGCCCCAGCATTTT. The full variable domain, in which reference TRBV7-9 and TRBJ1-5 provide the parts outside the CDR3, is DTGVSQNPRHKITKRGQNVTFRCDPISEHNRLYWYRQTLGQGPEFLTYFQNEAQLEKSRLLSDRFSAERPKGSFSTLEIQRTEQGDSAMYLCASSAEDRASNQPQHFGDGTRLSIL.